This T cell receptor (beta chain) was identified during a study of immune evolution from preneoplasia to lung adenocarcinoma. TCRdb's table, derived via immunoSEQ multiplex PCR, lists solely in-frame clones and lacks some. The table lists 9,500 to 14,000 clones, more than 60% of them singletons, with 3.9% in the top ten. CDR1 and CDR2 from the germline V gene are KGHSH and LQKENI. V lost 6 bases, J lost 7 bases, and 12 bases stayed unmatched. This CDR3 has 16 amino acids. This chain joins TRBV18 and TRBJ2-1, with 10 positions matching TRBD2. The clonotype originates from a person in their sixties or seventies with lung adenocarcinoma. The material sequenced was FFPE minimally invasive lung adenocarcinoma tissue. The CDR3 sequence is CASSPFSSGRVNEQFF. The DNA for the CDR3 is TGTGCCAGCTCCCCGTTTTCCAGCGGGAGGGTGAATGAGCAGTTCTTC.